The sample holds many counts of the clone carrying this T cell receptor beta chain. What it binds is not known. The sample comes from a study of T cells in Graves' hyperthyroidism and ophthalmopathy. There are 13 residues in the CDR3. Trimming cost V 2 bases and J 6 bases, with 10 bases left between them. Germline V gene lookup returns CDR1 SGHTA and CDR2 FQGNSA. Study-wide findings and caveats: Most expanded thyroid clonotypes above 0.001 also appeared in blood.

It was RNA transcripts that yielded the amplified TCR beta CDR3 regions. During a first-round RT-PCR of the TCR CDR3, the HTBI primer set was used. MiXCR was run by TCRdb on the multiplex PCR reads, yielding one entry per CDR3 protein. The sample has hundreds of thousands of distinct CDR3 sequences, 30% to 40% seen once. The chain employs TRBV7-2 and TRBJ1-2; the D is unclear. The source is a woman aged 40-49 years with Graves' hyperthyroidism. The sample comprised blood. CDR3 nucleotide sequence: TGTGCCAGCAGCTTATCACCGGAAGATGGCTACACCTTC. Protein sequence: CASSLSPEDGYTF.